These T cell receptor beta chains were read from a single sample in a study of blood T cell repertoires in COVID-19. This table comes from immunoSEQ multiplex PCR, and its TCRdb copy is limited to in-frame clones, with some not included. The sample consists of about 59,000 clones, roughly three quarters of them appearing once. The sample comprised peripheral blood. These receptors were obtained from a man in his sixties with acute or convalescent COVID-19. Each CDR3 is given with its conserved first and last residue. A D gene is named only where the DNA matches it firmly. Rows give clone size only sometimes, using once, few, many, or a class for an expanded clone.

V	D	J	size	DNA	CDR3
TRBV4-2	.	TRBJ1-5	.	TGTGCCAGCAGCCAAGGTCGGGGGGAGGGTCAGCCCCAGCATTTT	CASSQGRGEGQPQHF
TRBV27	TRBD2	TRBJ2-1	once	TGTGCCAGCAGTCCCGGGACTAGCGGGGGAAGAAATGAGCAGTTCTTC	CASSPGTSGGRNEQFF
TRBV25-1	TRBD1	TRBJ2-5	.	TGTGCCAGCAGCCCGACGACAGGGCTCCAAGAGACCCAGTACTTC	CASSPTTGLQETQYF
TRBV14	.	TRBJ2-3	few	TGTGCCAGCAGCCAAGGGACAGTTTTTGATACGCAGTATTTT	CASSQGTVFDTQYF
TRBV20-1	.	TRBJ1-1	.	TGCAGTGCTAGTGCGGGGTTGAACACTGAAGCTTTCTTT	CSASAGLNTEAFF
TRBV4-2	TRBD1	TRBJ2-7	.	TGTGCCAGCAGCCAGGCGCAGGGGGCTGGCGTCTACGAGCAGTACTTC	CASSQAQGAGVYEQYF
TRBV6-2/TRBV6-3	.	TRBJ1-1	.	TGTGCCAGCAGTTTTGCAGGGGACGTGGCTTTCTTT	CASSFAGDVAFF
TRBV27	.	TRBJ1-1	.	TGTGCCAGCAGTTCAGGGCCGTGGGGCACTGAAGCTTTCTTT	CASSSGPWGTEAFF
TRBV5-1	.	TRBJ1-2	few	TGCGCCAGCAGCTTGGCGGGGATGTATGGCTACACCTTC	CASSLAGMYGYTF
TRBV2	TRBD1	TRBJ1-5	.	TGTGCCAGCTCCGCACAGGGGAGCAATCAGCCCCAGCATTTT	CASSAQGSNQPQHF
TRBV5-1	TRBD1	TRBJ1-1	.	TGCGCCAGTAAAAGGACCGGGACAGGGGACACTGAAGCTTTCTTT	CASKRTGTGDTEAFF
TRBV6-1	TRBD1	TRBJ2-7	.	TGTGCCAGCAGTGAATACAACAGGGGGCCAGGCGAGCAGTACTTC	CASSEYNRGPGEQYF
TRBV9	TRBD1	TRBJ1-5	.	TGTGCCAGCAGCGTAGGGCAGGGGGGTAAGCCCCAGCATTTT	CASSVGQGGKPQHF
TRBV5-1	.	TRBJ1-4	.	TGCGCCAGTCAACAGGGTCCTAATGAAAAACTGTTTTTT	CASQQGPNEKLFF
TRBV4-2	TRBD2	TRBJ2-3	.	TGTGCCAGCAGCCAAGATCTGAGCGGGGGGGGATCAGATACGCAGTATTTT	CASSQDLSGGGSDTQYF
TRBV19	.	TRBJ2-7	.	TGTGCCAGTAGTATCTCCCTGGGGCCATACGAGCAGTACTTC	CASSISLGPYEQYF
TRBV7-9	.	TRBJ1-5	.	TGTGCCAGCAGCTTAGGGGCTTATCAGCCCCAGCATTTT	CASSLGAYQPQHF
TRBV29-1	.	TRBJ2-5	.	TGCAGCCTTGGGTCCGGGGGAGGTCTCGGGGAGACCCAGTACTTC	CSLGSGGGLGETQYF
TRBV7-9	.	TRBJ1-1	few	TGTGCCAGCAGCCGCCGCGCACAGGGTAACACTGAAGCTTTCTTT	CASSRRAQGNTEAFF
TRBV4-2	TRBD2	TRBJ2-3	few	TGTGCCAGCAGCCAAGGCCGGCGGGGCGGGGGGGCAGATACGCAGTATTTT	CASSQGRRGGGADTQYF
TRBV24-1	TRBD1	TRBJ2-7	.	TGTGCCACCAGTGATTCTAGGACAGGGGTCTCCTACGAGCAGTACTTC	CATSDSRTGVSYEQYF
TRBV12-3/TRBV12-4	.	TRBJ1-4	.	TGTGCCAGCAGTTTTTCAGGGGAAAAACTGTTTTTT	CASSFSGEKLFF
TRBV27	.	TRBJ2-1	.	TGTGCCAGCAGTTTATTCGCCTTGGGATCAGGGCATACTAACAATGAGCAGTTCTTC	CASSLFALGSGHTNNEQFF
TRBV18	.	TRBJ1-1	.	TGTGCCAGCTCACCACCGGGCAGGGGTGTGAACACTGAAGCTTTCTTT	CASSPPGRGVNTEAFF
TRBV7-2	.	TRBJ1-5	.	TGTGCCAGCAGCCGGGTCGGATTGAACAATCAGCCCCAGCATTTT	CASSRVGLNNQPQHF
TRBV5-4	TRBD2	TRBJ2-7	.	TGTGCCAGCAGCCCAACTAGCGGAACAAGCTACGAGCAGTACTTC	CASSPTSGTSYEQYF
TRBV19	.	TRBJ1-2	.	TGTGCCAGTAACGGGATTAATCAGGGCTACACCTTC	CASNGINQGYTF
TRBV27	.	TRBJ2-3	.	TGTGCCAGCAGTTTTGGGGCCATAGCTACGCAGTATTTT	CASSFGAIATQYF
TRBV7-8	TRBD1	TRBJ1-1	.	TGTGCCAGCAGCTTAGAGGGGGCGCAAGGCACTGAAGCTTTCTTT	CASSLEGAQGTEAFF
TRBV5-1	.	TRBJ2-5	.	TGCGCCAGCAGCTTGGACTTCGAGACCCAGTACTTC	CASSLDFETQYF